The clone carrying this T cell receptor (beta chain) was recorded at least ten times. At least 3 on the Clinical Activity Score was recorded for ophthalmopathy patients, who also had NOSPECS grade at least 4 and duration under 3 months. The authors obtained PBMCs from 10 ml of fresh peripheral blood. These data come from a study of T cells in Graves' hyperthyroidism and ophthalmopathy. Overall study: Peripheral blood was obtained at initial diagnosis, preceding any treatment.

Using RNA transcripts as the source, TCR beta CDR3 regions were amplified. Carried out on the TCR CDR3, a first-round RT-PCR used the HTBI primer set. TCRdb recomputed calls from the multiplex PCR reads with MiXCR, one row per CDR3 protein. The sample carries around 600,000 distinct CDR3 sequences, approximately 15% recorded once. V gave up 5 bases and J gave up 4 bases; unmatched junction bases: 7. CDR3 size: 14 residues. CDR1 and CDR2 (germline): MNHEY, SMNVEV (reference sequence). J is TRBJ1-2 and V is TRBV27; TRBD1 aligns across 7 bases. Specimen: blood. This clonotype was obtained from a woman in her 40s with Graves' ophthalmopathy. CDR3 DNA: TGTGCCAGCAGTCGAAAACAGGGGTCCTATGGCTACACCTTC. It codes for CASSRKQGSYGYTF.